What follows are 7 T cell receptor beta chains derived from one specimen sequenced in a study of blood T cell repertoires in COVID-19. This table comes from immunoSEQ multiplex PCR, and its TCRdb copy is limited to in-frame clones, with some not included. The sample lists approximately 59,000 clones, about 81% occurring once. The specimen sequenced was peripheral blood. These receptors were obtained from an elderly man with acute or convalescent COVID-19.

This chain connects TRBV15 to TRBJ2-5; 8 bases are shared with TRBD1. This CDR3 comprises 15 residues. After removal of 3 bases from V and 2 bases from J, the junction contained 5 bases not matched to a gene. CDR1 LNHNV and CDR2 YYDKDF come from the germline V gene (reference sequence). CDR3 nucleotides: TGTGCCACCAGCAGCGTCAGGGGGCCACAAGAGACCCAGTACTTC. Translating gives CATSSVRGPQETQYF. The full variable domain, its missing parts supplied by reference TRBV15 and TRBJ2-5, is DAMVIQNPRYQVTQFGKPVTLSCSQTLNHNVMYWYQQKSSQAPKLLFHYYDKDFNNEADTPDNFQSRRPNTSFCFLDIRSPGLGDTAMYLCATSSVRGPQETQYFGPGTRLLVL.

This rearrangement joins TRBV5-1 to TRBJ2-7; 8 nucleotides line up with TRBD1. Germline V lookup: CDR1 SGHRS, CDR2 YFSETQ. The CDR3 extends over 15 amino acids. Trimming cost V 3 bases and J 6 bases; bases outside gene matches: 11. As DNA, the CDR3 is TGCGCCAGCAGCTCGCTAGGACAGGGTTCAGGCGAGCAGTACTTC. Residues: CASSSLGQGSGEQYF.

This clone counts as medium-sized (0.01 to 0.1%). The rearrangement joins TRBV29-1 to TRBJ2-2, with D maybe TRBD2 (5 bases). With 6 bases removed from V and 4 bases from J, the gap between germline ends came to 15 bases. From germline, CDR1 is SQVTM and CDR2 ANQGSEA. The CDR3 runs 14 residues. The CDR3 region is CSVRTSPFTGELFF. As DNA, the CDR3 is TGCAGCGTCAGGACTTCTCCCTTCACCGGGGAGCTGTTTTTT.

CDR3 region: CASSFRQGPYEQYF. DNA of the CDR3: TGTGCCAGCAGCTTTCGACAGGGGCCCTACGAGCAGTACTTC. The chain uses TRBV7-8 and TRBJ2-7, with 8 bases matching TRBD1. This CDR3 contains 14 residues. Germline V lookup: CDR1 SGHVS, CDR2 FQNEAQ. The V and J ends lost 3 bases and 2 bases, in that order; junction bases with no gene match: 3.

CDR3: CASSPQGTGNTIYF. The CDR3, as DNA: TGTGCCAGCAGTCCCCAGGGTACTGGAAACACCATATATTTT. The genes are TRBV27 and TRBJ1-3; maybe TRBD1 (5 bases). Trimming left V 5 bases short and J 2 bases short, with 10 bases between. Per the germline V gene, CDR1 is MNHEY and CDR2 is SMNVEV (reference sequence). There are 14 residues in the CDR3.

This sequence joins TRBV6-2 or TRBV6-3 and TRBJ1-2; tentatively, D is TRBD1 (5 bases). V lost 2 bases to trimming and J lost 2 bases, with 9 bases between them. The length of the CDR3 is 14 residues. The germline V gene encodes CDR1 MNHEY and CDR2 SVGEGT. The CDR3 here is CASSYSQGNYGYTF. The CDR3 coding sequence is TGTGCCAGCAGTTACAGCCAGGGAAACTATGGCTACACCTTC.

The chain has TRBV2 and TRBJ1-2; D not resolved. Germline assignment: CDR1 SNHLY and CDR2 FYNNEI. The CDR3 totals 13 residues. V was pared by 0 bases and J by 8 bases, with 10 bases between. The DNA for the CDR3 is TGTGCCAGCAGTGAAGCCCGGTCGGGGGGCTACACCTTC. Residues: CASSEARSGGYTF.